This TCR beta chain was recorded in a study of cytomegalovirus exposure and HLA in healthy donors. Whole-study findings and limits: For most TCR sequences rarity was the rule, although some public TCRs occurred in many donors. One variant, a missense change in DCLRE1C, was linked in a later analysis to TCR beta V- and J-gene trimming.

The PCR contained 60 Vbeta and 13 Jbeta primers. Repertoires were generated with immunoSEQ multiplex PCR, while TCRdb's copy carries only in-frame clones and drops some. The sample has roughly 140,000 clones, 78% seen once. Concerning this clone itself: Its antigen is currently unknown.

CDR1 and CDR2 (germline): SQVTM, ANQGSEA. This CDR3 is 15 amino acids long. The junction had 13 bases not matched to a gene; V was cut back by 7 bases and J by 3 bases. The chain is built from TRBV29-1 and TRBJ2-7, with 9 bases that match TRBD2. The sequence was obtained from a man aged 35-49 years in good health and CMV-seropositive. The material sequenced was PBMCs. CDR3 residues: CSALEEPAGGYEQYF. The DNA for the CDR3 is TGCAGCGCCCTAGAGGAACCAGCGGGGGGCTACGAGCAGTACTTC.